Shown below are 7 T cell receptor beta chains from a single sample sequenced in a study of early T cells in non-severe SARS-CoV-2 infection. Via MiXCR, TCRdb re-called the 5' RACE reads, giving one row per CDR3 protein. The sample holds under 65,000 distinct CDR3 sequences, approximately 10% seen once. Sequenced input: whole blood. These receptors came from an adult who was a healthcare worker with PCR-confirmed SARS-CoV-2 infection or an uninfected control (not recorded which).

This clonotype was counted ten times or more. The gene calls are TRBV2 and TRBJ2-1, with TRBD2 matching over 12 bases. The V and J ends lost 6 bases and 9 bases, in that order; junction bases with no gene match: 6. Germline CDR1 is SNHLY and CDR2 is FYNNEI. The CDR3 runs to 14 residues. CDR3 sequence (DNA): TGTGCCAGCAGCAAGATGACTAGCGGGAGTGAGCAGTTCTTC. This sequence encodes CASSKMTSGSEQFF.

This clonotype occurred many times. The J gene is TRBJ2-7, the V gene TRBV3-1; 8 bases map to TRBD1. The trim removed 4 bases at V and 6 bases at J, leaving 5 bases unmatched. Germline assignment: CDR1 LGHDT and CDR2 YNNKEL (reference sequence). The CDR3 extends over 13 amino acids. In nucleotides, the CDR3 is TGTGCCAGCAGCCCGACAGGGGCCTCCGAGCAGTACTTC. Amino acid sequence: CASSPTGASEQYF.

This clonotype was observed a handful of times. The chain carries TRBV7-2 and TRBJ2-7, with no clear D. Germline V gene data show CDR1 as SGHTA and CDR2 as FQGNSA. The germline V and J ends were trimmed by 2 bases and 6 bases, with 11 bases remaining between them. The CDR3 runs to 13 residues. The CDR3 sequence is CASSLSPAAEQYF. The CDR3 DNA reads as TGTGCCAGCAGCTTAAGCCCGGCGGCCGAGCAGTACTTC.

At least ten counts were recorded for this clonotype. The V gene is TRBV10-3, the J gene TRBJ1-1; D gene unclear. Trimming cost V 0 bases and J 1 base, with 6 bases left between them. In germline, CDR1 is ENHRY, CDR2 SYGVKD. There are 14 residues in the CDR3. Here the CDR3 DNA reads TGTGCCATCAGTGAGTCGGAGTCGAACACTGAAGCTTTCTTT. The encoded protein is CAISESESNTEAFF.

This sequence joins TRBV12-5 and TRBJ2-2; D might be TRBD2 (5 bases). In germline, CDR1 is LGHNT, CDR2 FRNRAP. The CDR3 length is 16 residues. Trimming stripped 1 base from V and 5 bases from J, with 14 bases between. The CDR3 sequence: CASGLGKTSGTGELFF. The CDR3 region has the DNA TGTGCTAGTGGTTTGGGAAAGACAAGCGGTACCGGGGAGCTGTTTTTT.

This clonotype was picked up many times. This chain joins TRBV19 and TRBJ2-2; D call uncertain. The CDR3 contains 13 residues. CDR1 and CDR2 (germline): LNHDA, SQIVND (reference sequence). Trimming removed 1 base from V and 6 bases from J, with 6 bases in between. This chain's CDR3 is CASSIGAAGELFF. The DNA of the CDR3 is TGTGCCAGTAGTATAGGGGCAGCCGGGGAGCTGTTTTTT.

There are a few counts of this clonotype. DNA of the CDR3: TGTGCCAGCAGTCCCCGGACCTCTACCTCCCAGTACTTC. It yields the protein CASSPRTSTSQYF. J is TRBJ2-5 and V is TRBV28; D gene unclear. CDR3 length equals 13 residues. Germline lookup yields CDR1 MDHEN and CDR2 SYDVKM. Trimming took off 5 bases at V and 9 bases at J, with 16 bases between the two ends. Drawing the rest from reference TRBV28 and TRBJ2-5, the complete variable domain is DVKVTQSSRYLVKRTGEKVFLECVQDMDHENMFWYRQDPGLGLRLIYFSYDVKMKEKGDIPEGYSVSREKKERFSLILESASTNQTSMYLCASSPRTSTSQYFGPGTRLLVL.